This T cell receptor (beta chain) was found in a study of T cell changes during pregnancy in multiple sclerosis. V lost 8 bases, J lost 4 bases, and 7 bases stayed unmatched. The CDR3 length is 13 residues. Germline V gives CDR1 SNHLY, CDR2 FYNNEI. Method: immunoSEQ multiplex PCR; TCRdb's copy keeps in-frame clones and lacks some. The table includes over 40,000 clones, around 90% detected once. Sequences were derived from CD4+ T cells from peripheral blood mononuclear cells, sampled in the second trimester of pregnancy. The TCR sequence derives from a female donor with multiple sclerosis, enrolled in a pregnancy study. The chain employs TRBV2 and TRBJ1-1; 7 bases agree with TRBD1. CDR3 protein: CASSGQSLTEAFF. The CDR3 bases are TGTGCCAGCTCGGGACAGTCCCTCACTGAAGCTTTCTTT. Looking up the rest from reference TRBV2 and TRBJ1-1 gives the full variable domain: EPEVTQTPSHQVTQMGQEVILRCVPISNHLYFYWYRQILGQKVEFLVSFYNNEISEKSEIFDDQFSVERPDGSNFTLKIRSTKLEDSAMYFCASSGQSLTEAFFGQGTRLTVV.